A selection of T cell receptor beta chains follows, all from one sample in a study of OX40 agonist ivuxolimab in advanced cancers. The assay was immunoSEQ multiplex PCR, and TCRdb's table has in-frame clones only and misses some. The sample records about 100,000 clones, roughly nine tenths being singletons. Here the sequenced sample was CD4+ or CD8+ T cells sorted from blood, taken in a trial of the OX40 agonist ivuxolimab. Receptors originate from an adult with an advanced solid tumor such as melanoma, head and neck, liver or kidney cancer. CDR3s include the opening cysteine and the closing phenylalanine or tryptophan. The order of the fields is D gene, V gene, J gene, clone size, CDR3 protein, CDR3 DNA. The D gene is left open where the match is weak. Size values are once, few and many counts, or a class for expanded clones, and some rows have none.

d_call: .; v_call: TRBV28; j_call: TRBJ2-7; clone_size: .; cdr3_aa: CASSLSVFSYEQYF; cdr3_nt: TGTGCCAGCAGTTTATCGGTGTTCTCCTACGAGCAGTACTTC
d_call: .; v_call: TRBV2; j_call: TRBJ2-7; clone_size: .; cdr3_aa: CASSGYGEQYF; cdr3_nt: TGTGCCAGCAGCGGGTACGGGGAGCAGTACTTC
d_call: .; v_call: TRBV10-3; j_call: TRBJ2-1; clone_size: .; cdr3_aa: CAIRASGSSYNEQFF; cdr3_nt: TGTGCCATCCGTGCAAGCGGTAGCTCCTACAATGAGCAGTTCTTC
d_call: .; v_call: TRBV7-8; j_call: TRBJ1-3; clone_size: .; cdr3_aa: CASSVGGSNTIYF; cdr3_nt: TGTGCCAGCAGCGTGGGAGGCTCAAACACCATATATTTT
d_call: .; v_call: TRBV7-2; j_call: TRBJ2-7; clone_size: once; cdr3_aa: CASSSPADLHEQYF; cdr3_nt: TGTGCCAGCAGCTCGCCGGCAGACCTACACGAGCAGTACTTC
d_call: .; v_call: TRBV25-1; j_call: TRBJ2-7; clone_size: .; cdr3_aa: CASSLGSVGYEQYF; cdr3_nt: TGTGCCAGCAGCTTAGGGTCAGTAGGGTACGAGCAGTACTTC
d_call: TRBD1; v_call: TRBV7-3; j_call: TRBJ2-1; clone_size: .; cdr3_aa: CASSSGGDPSYNEQFF; cdr3_nt: TGTGCCAGCAGCTCAGGGGGCGATCCCTCCTACAATGAGCAGTTCTTC
d_call: .; v_call: TRBV9; j_call: TRBJ2-6; clone_size: .; cdr3_aa: CASSSFGGGYSGANVLTF; cdr3_nt: TGTGCCAGCAGCTCATTTGGAGGCGGTTACTCTGGGGCCAACGTCCTGACTTTC
d_call: TRBD2; v_call: TRBV5-3; j_call: TRBJ2-3; clone_size: .; cdr3_aa: CARSLGTSGPTDTQYF; cdr3_nt: TGTGCCAGAAGCTTAGGGACTAGCGGGCCCACAGATACGCAGTATTTT
d_call: .; v_call: TRBV18; j_call: TRBJ1-3; clone_size: .; cdr3_aa: CASSPTGSGSGNTIYF; cdr3_nt: TGTGCCAGCTCACCCACAGGGTCTGGCTCTGGAAACACCATATATTTT
d_call: .; v_call: TRBV7-9; j_call: TRBJ2-1; clone_size: .; cdr3_aa: CASSFRELDVHEQFF; cdr3_nt: TGTGCCAGCAGCTTCCGGGAGTTGGATGTCCATGAGCAGTTCTTC
d_call: .; v_call: TRBV7-2; j_call: TRBJ2-1; clone_size: .; cdr3_aa: CASSLAQGEQFF; cdr3_nt: TGTGCCAGCAGCTTAGCGCAGGGTGAGCAGTTCTTC
d_call: .; v_call: TRBV28; j_call: TRBJ2-1; clone_size: .; cdr3_aa: CASSLMAARAQFF; cdr3_nt: TGTGCCAGCAGTTTAATGGCGGCGCGGGCGCAGTTCTTC
d_call: .; v_call: TRBV28; j_call: TRBJ2-7; clone_size: few; cdr3_aa: CATITGYEQYF; cdr3_nt: TGTGCCACAATTACCGGTTACGAGCAGTACTTC
d_call: .; v_call: TRBV5-1; j_call: TRBJ2-1; clone_size: .; cdr3_aa: CASSFIEGGLYNEQFF; cdr3_nt: TGCGCCAGCAGCTTTATTGAGGGGGGGTTATACAATGAGCAGTTCTTC
d_call: .; v_call: TRBV5-8; j_call: TRBJ1-2; clone_size: .; cdr3_aa: CASSLNWGDYGYTF; cdr3_nt: TGTGCCAGCAGCTTGAATTGGGGGGACTATGGCTACACCTTC
d_call: TRBD1; v_call: TRBV19; j_call: TRBJ1-5; clone_size: .; cdr3_aa: CASSIRQGQGANQPQHF; cdr3_nt: TGTGCCAGTAGTATAAGACAAGGACAGGGGGCTAATCAGCCCCAGCATTTT
d_call: TRBD1; v_call: TRBV11-2; j_call: TRBJ1-2; clone_size: .; cdr3_aa: CASSPDRIYGYTF; cdr3_nt: TGTGCCAGCAGCCCGGACAGGATCTATGGCTACACCTTC
d_call: TRBD1; v_call: TRBV16; j_call: TRBJ2-7; clone_size: .; cdr3_aa: CASSHSDRVTYEQYF; cdr3_nt: TGTGCCAGCAGCCACTCGGACAGGGTCACCTACGAGCAGTACTTC
d_call: TRBD1; v_call: TRBV19; j_call: TRBJ2-3; clone_size: .; cdr3_aa: CASSPNRGWEDTQYF; cdr3_nt: TGTGCCAGTAGTCCCAACAGGGGATGGGAAGATACGCAGTATTTT
d_call: .; v_call: TRBV20-1; j_call: TRBJ2-7; clone_size: .; cdr3_aa: CIWGSPEQYF; cdr3_nt: TGCATTTGGGGGAGTCCCGAGCAGTACTTC
d_call: TRBD1; v_call: TRBV6-5; j_call: TRBJ1-1; clone_size: once; cdr3_aa: CASSPGQLMNTEAFF; cdr3_nt: TGTGCCAGCAGTCCGGGACAGCTTATGAACACTGAAGCTTTCTTT
d_call: .; v_call: TRBV7-7; j_call: TRBJ2-3; clone_size: few; cdr3_aa: CASSSGAGLSTDTQYF; cdr3_nt: TGTGCCAGCAGCTCCGGGGCAGGGCTTAGCACAGATACGCAGTATTTT
d_call: TRBD1; v_call: TRBV28; j_call: TRBJ2-7; clone_size: .; cdr3_aa: CASRRTGGYEQYF; cdr3_nt: TGTGCCAGCAGAAGGACAGGGGGGTACGAGCAGTACTTC
d_call: TRBD1; v_call: TRBV5-1; j_call: TRBJ2-1; clone_size: .; cdr3_aa: CASSLGQDSNEQFF; cdr3_nt: TGCGCCAGCAGCTTAGGACAGGACTCCAATGAGCAGTTCTTC
d_call: TRBD1; v_call: TRBV9; j_call: TRBJ2-2; clone_size: once; cdr3_aa: CASSPSDRGIGELFF; cdr3_nt: TGTGCCAGCAGCCCTTCGGACAGGGGCATCGGGGAGCTGTTTTTT
d_call: TRBD2; v_call: TRBV18; j_call: TRBJ2-5; clone_size: .; cdr3_aa: CASSPPRTSGKETQYF; cdr3_nt: TGTGCCAGCTCACCACCCAGAACTAGCGGGAAAGAGACCCAGTACTTC
d_call: TRBD2; v_call: TRBV5-5; j_call: TRBJ2-1; clone_size: once; cdr3_aa: CASSRTSGVGGEQFF; cdr3_nt: TGTGCCAGCAGCCGGACTAGCGGGGTGGGAGGTGAGCAGTTCTTC
d_call: .; v_call: TRBV20-1; j_call: TRBJ2-5; clone_size: once; cdr3_aa: CSARVGETQYF; cdr3_nt: TGCAGTGCTAGGGTCGGAGAGACCCAGTACTTC
d_call: TRBD1; v_call: TRBV7-2; j_call: TRBJ2-3; clone_size: .; cdr3_aa: CASSLVRGSPPYF; cdr3_nt: TGTGCCAGCAGCTTGGTCAGGGGGTCCCCTCCGTATTTT
d_call: .; v_call: TRBV29-1; j_call: TRBJ1-1; clone_size: .; cdr3_aa: CSVVGGNTEAFF; cdr3_nt: TGCAGCGTTGTGGGTGGGAACACTGAAGCTTTCTTT
d_call: TRBD2; v_call: TRBV5-1; j_call: TRBJ2-1; clone_size: .; cdr3_aa: CASSTLSGRPTNEQFF; cdr3_nt: TGCGCCAGCAGCACCCTTAGCGGGAGGCCCACCAATGAGCAGTTCTTC
d_call: .; v_call: TRBV4-2; j_call: TRBJ2-1; clone_size: .; cdr3_aa: CASSQDRPDYNEQFF; cdr3_nt: TGTGCCAGCAGCCAAGATCGGCCGGATTACAATGAGCAGTTCTTC
d_call: .; v_call: TRBV11-2; j_call: TRBJ1-1; clone_size: .; cdr3_aa: CASSLNGELGAFF; cdr3_nt: TGTGCCAGCAGCCTAAATGGAGAATTGGGCGCTTTCTTT
d_call: .; v_call: TRBV2; j_call: TRBJ2-7; clone_size: .; cdr3_aa: CASRLEVKNYEQYF; cdr3_nt: TGTGCCAGCAGGCTTGAAGTTAAGAACTACGAGCAGTACTTC
d_call: TRBD2; v_call: TRBV15; j_call: TRBJ2-7; clone_size: .; cdr3_aa: CATSTALAGGYEQYF; cdr3_nt: TGTGCCACCAGTACCGCCCTAGCGGGAGGGTACGAGCAGTACTTC
d_call: .; v_call: TRBV11-2; j_call: TRBJ2-3; clone_size: .; cdr3_aa: CASSLENSYTQYF; cdr3_nt: TGTGCCAGCAGCTTAGAGAACAGTTATACGCAGTATTTT